These T cell receptor beta chains were read from a single sample in a study of T-cell memory formation after mild COVID-19. One entry per CDR3 protein, called by TCRdb with MiXCR from the 5' RACE reads. The table lists just over 400,000 distinct CDR3 sequences, under 25% of them singletons. The sample consisted of PBMCs or a T cell subset sorted from them (not recorded which). These receptors originate from an adult woman who had mild COVID-19 (a few samples of this study predate the infection). Cell type and time point are not known. Both conserved end residues are part of each CDR3. The order of the fields is V gene, J gene, D gene, clone size, CDR3 protein, CDR3 DNA. D genes are given only for firm matches. Expanded clones are given a class, and other clones once, few, many or no size at all.

v_gene: TRBV15; j_gene: TRBJ2-1; d_gene: .; abundance: few; CDR3aa: CATSRDPAGFSSYNEQFF; CDR3nt: TGTGCCACCAGCAGGGACCCAGCGGGCTTTAGCTCCTACAATGAGCAGTTCTTC
v_gene: TRBV7-2; j_gene: TRBJ1-2; d_gene: .; abundance: .; CDR3aa: CASSFYREEEGYTF; CDR3nt: TGTGCCAGCAGCTTTTACAGGGAGGAGGAAGGCTACACCTTC
v_gene: TRBV27; j_gene: TRBJ2-7; d_gene: .; abundance: few; CDR3aa: CASSLLSRTVSYEQYF; CDR3nt: TGTGCCAGCAGTTTATTATCCCGGACAGTCTCCTACGAGCAGTACTTC
v_gene: TRBV10-1; j_gene: TRBJ2-7; d_gene: .; abundance: .; CDR3aa: CASNIGKAVYEQYF; CDR3nt: TGCGCCAGCAATATCGGGAAAGCGGTCTACGAGCAGTACTTC
v_gene: TRBV5-6; j_gene: TRBJ2-5; d_gene: .; abundance: .; CDR3aa: CASSSPSGPIQETQYF; CDR3nt: TGTGCCAGCAGCTCTCCCTCGGGTCCAATTCAAGAGACCCAGTACTTC
v_gene: TRBV4-1; j_gene: TRBJ1-1; d_gene: TRBD1; abundance: .; CDR3aa: CASSQHPGQDPMNTEAFF; CDR3nt: TGCGCCAGCAGCCAGCACCCGGGACAGGACCCCATGAACACTGAAGCTTTCTTT
v_gene: TRBV12-3/TRBV12-4; j_gene: TRBJ2-2; d_gene: TRBD2; abundance: few; CDR3aa: CASRLAGGPNTGELFF; CDR3nt: TGTGCCAGCAGGTTAGCGGGGGGGCCGAACACCGGGGAGCTGTTTTTT
v_gene: TRBV12-3/TRBV12-4; j_gene: TRBJ1-6; d_gene: .; abundance: .; CDR3aa: CASSPVRGANSPLHF; CDR3nt: TGTGCCAGCAGTCCCGTTCGGGGGGCGAATTCACCCCTCCACTTT
v_gene: TRBV24-1; j_gene: TRBJ1-2; d_gene: .; abundance: .; CDR3aa: CATSEGQTRGYTF; CDR3nt: TGTGCCACCAGTGAGGGGCAGACCAGAGGCTACACCTTC
v_gene: TRBV1; j_gene: TRBJ2-5; d_gene: .; abundance: .; CDR3aa: CTSSQETSVETQYF; CDR3nt: TGCACCAGCAGCCAGGAAACTAGCGTGGAGACCCAGTACTTC
v_gene: TRBV12-3/TRBV12-4; j_gene: TRBJ2-7; d_gene: TRBD2; abundance: many; CDR3aa: CASSFWTSGSYEQYF; CDR3nt: TGTGCCAGCAGTTTCTGGACTAGCGGCTCCTACGAGCAGTACTTC
v_gene: TRBV5-1; j_gene: TRBJ2-7; d_gene: TRBD2; abundance: few; CDR3aa: CASSRVLAGGSYEQYF; CDR3nt: TGCGCCAGCAGCAGGGTCCTAGCGGGGGGATCCTACGAGCAGTACTTC
v_gene: TRBV15; j_gene: TRBJ1-4; d_gene: TRBD1; abundance: few; CDR3aa: CATGDRETNEKLFF; CDR3nt: TGTGCCACGGGGGACAGGGAAACTAATGAAAAACTGTTTTTT
v_gene: TRBV15; j_gene: TRBJ2-2; d_gene: TRBD1; abundance: few; CDR3aa: CATSRDRGPGELFF; CDR3nt: TGTGCCACCAGCAGAGACAGGGGGCCCGGGGAGCTGTTTTTT
v_gene: TRBV7-9; j_gene: TRBJ2-3; d_gene: .; abundance: .; CDR3aa: CASRFPQADTQYF; CDR3nt: TGTGCCAGCAGGTTCCCCCAGGCAGATACGCAGTATTTT
v_gene: TRBV20-1; j_gene: TRBJ2-7; d_gene: TRBD2; abundance: .; CDR3aa: CSAYTSGAQGEQYF; CDR3nt: TGCAGTGCCTATACTAGCGGGGCTCAAGGCGAGCAGTACTTC
v_gene: TRBV12-3/TRBV12-4; j_gene: TRBJ2-5; d_gene: .; abundance: many; CDR3aa: CASSFLTGRQETQYF; CDR3nt: TGTGCCAGCAGTTTTTTGACGGGAAGGCAAGAGACCCAGTACTTC
v_gene: TRBV4-3; j_gene: TRBJ2-4; d_gene: TRBD2; abundance: many; CDR3aa: CASSQDQGLAGGGNIQYF; CDR3nt: TGCGCCAGCAGCCAAGATCAGGGACTAGCGGGAGGAGGAAACATTCAGTACTTC
v_gene: TRBV7-9; j_gene: TRBJ2-1; d_gene: TRBD2; abundance: .; CDR3aa: CASGRRTSGNEQFF; CDR3nt: TGTGCCAGCGGACGGCGGACTAGCGGGAATGAGCAGTTCTTC
v_gene: TRBV19; j_gene: TRBJ2-2; d_gene: TRBD1; abundance: .; CDR3aa: CASSAPYGGGQGAITGELFF; CDR3nt: TGTGCCAGTAGTGCTCCCTATGGAGGGGGACAGGGGGCTATCACCGGGGAGCTGTTTTTT
v_gene: TRBV7-9; j_gene: TRBJ2-7; d_gene: .; abundance: few; CDR3aa: CASSPQGTYEQYF; CDR3nt: TGTGCCAGCAGCCCTCAGGGGACTTACGAGCAGTACTTC
v_gene: TRBV18; j_gene: TRBJ2-5; d_gene: .; abundance: .; CDR3aa: CASSPVLSGETQYF; CDR3nt: TGTGCCAGCTCACCAGTGCTTTCAGGAGAGACCCAGTACTTC
v_gene: TRBV7-2; j_gene: TRBJ2-2; d_gene: TRBD2; abundance: .; CDR3aa: CASSLSGGTFTGELFF; CDR3nt: TGTGCCAGCAGCCTCTCGGGGGGGACTTTTACCGGGGAGCTGTTTTTT
v_gene: TRBV29-1; j_gene: TRBJ2-5; d_gene: .; abundance: .; CDR3aa: CSVPGSTYQETQYF; CDR3nt: TGCAGCGTTCCCGGGTCCACGTACCAAGAGACCCAGTACTTC
v_gene: TRBV5-1; j_gene: TRBJ2-3; d_gene: .; abundance: .; CDR3aa: CASSLRVPSADTQYF; CDR3nt: TGCGCCAGCAGCTTGCGGGTTCCTAGTGCAGATACGCAGTATTTT
v_gene: TRBV20-1; j_gene: TRBJ1-5; d_gene: .; abundance: .; CDR3aa: CSARAQGGQPQHF; CDR3nt: TGCAGTGCTAGAGCACAGGGTGGTCAGCCCCAGCATTTT
v_gene: TRBV3-1; j_gene: TRBJ2-3; d_gene: TRBD2; abundance: .; CDR3aa: CASSQVRGGPADTQYF; CDR3nt: TGTGCCAGCAGCCAAGTGCGGGGGGGCCCGGCAGATACGCAGTATTTT
v_gene: TRBV11-3; j_gene: TRBJ2-1; d_gene: .; abundance: few; CDR3aa: CASSPVTGGNEQFF; CDR3nt: TGTGCCAGCAGCCCCGTGACAGGCGGCAATGAGCAGTTCTTC
v_gene: TRBV6-5; j_gene: TRBJ2-7; d_gene: TRBD1; abundance: few; CDR3aa: CASSSTGTGTYEQYF; CDR3nt: TGTGCCAGCAGCTCAACCGGGACAGGGACCTACGAGCAGTACTTC
v_gene: TRBV5-1; j_gene: TRBJ2-1; d_gene: TRBD1; abundance: .; CDR3aa: CASSPGQVMSSYNEQFF; CDR3nt: TGCGCCAGCAGCCCCGGACAGGTAATGAGCTCCTACAATGAGCAGTTCTTC
v_gene: TRBV7-9; j_gene: TRBJ2-1; d_gene: TRBD1; abundance: .; CDR3aa: CASSPGQGANEQFF; CDR3nt: TGTGCCAGCAGTCCGGGACAGGGGGCGAATGAGCAGTTCTTC
v_gene: TRBV6-2/TRBV6-3; j_gene: TRBJ2-1; d_gene: .; abundance: few; CDR3aa: CARATDSYNEQFF; CDR3nt: TGTGCCAGGGCGACGGACTCCTACAATGAGCAGTTCTTC
v_gene: TRBV6-5; j_gene: TRBJ2-7; d_gene: TRBD2; abundance: .; CDR3aa: CASSLTAGGPSYEQYF; CDR3nt: TGTGCCAGCAGTCTCACAGCGGGAGGGCCTTCCTACGAGCAGTACTTC
v_gene: TRBV29-1; j_gene: TRBJ2-1; d_gene: TRBD1; abundance: .; CDR3aa: CSTSGTGPNEQFF; CDR3nt: TGCAGCACCTCCGGGACAGGGCCCAATGAGCAGTTCTTC
v_gene: TRBV4-1; j_gene: TRBJ2-5; d_gene: .; abundance: many; CDR3aa: CASSQGSRGYQETQYF; CDR3nt: TGCGCCAGCAGCCAAGGTTCGCGGGGCTACCAAGAGACCCAGTACTTC
v_gene: TRBV12-3/TRBV12-4; j_gene: TRBJ2-7; d_gene: .; abundance: .; CDR3aa: CASSYSSGLGEQYF; CDR3nt: TGTGCCAGCAGTTATAGTTCCGGCCTCGGTGAGCAGTACTTC
v_gene: TRBV20-1; j_gene: TRBJ2-1; d_gene: .; abundance: few; CDR3aa: CSANSFLSSYNEQFF; CDR3nt: TGCAGTGCTAACTCTTTCCTAAGCTCCTACAATGAGCAGTTCTTC
v_gene: TRBV5-1; j_gene: TRBJ2-1; d_gene: TRBD2; abundance: few; CDR3aa: CASSPGSGGYYNEQFF; CDR3nt: TGCGCCAGCAGCCCCGGTAGCGGGGGGTACTACAATGAGCAGTTCTTC
v_gene: TRBV12-3/TRBV12-4; j_gene: TRBJ1-2; d_gene: .; abundance: .; CDR3aa: CASSTRGNLYGYTF; CDR3nt: TGTGCCAGCAGCACCAGGGGAAACCTCTATGGCTACACCTTC
v_gene: TRBV27; j_gene: TRBJ2-3; d_gene: .; abundance: .; CDR3aa: CASKPGTRNTDTQYF; CDR3nt: TGTGCCAGCAAGCCCGGGACAAGAAACACAGATACGCAGTATTTT
v_gene: TRBV6-6; j_gene: TRBJ1-2; d_gene: .; abundance: once; CDR3aa: CASRLHLIDSPESAYGYTF; CDR3nt: TGTGCCAGCAGACTCCACCTAATCGACAGCCCGGAAAGTGCCTATGGCTACACCTTC
v_gene: TRBV5-1; j_gene: TRBJ2-3; d_gene: TRBD2; abundance: few; CDR3aa: CASSPWGLAGGTRTSTDTQYF; CDR3nt: TGCGCCAGCAGCCCATGGGGACTAGCGGGGGGAACCCGAACTAGCACAGATACGCAGTATTTT
v_gene: TRBV7-9; j_gene: TRBJ2-7; d_gene: TRBD2; abundance: few; CDR3aa: CASSSTSGGKYEQYF; CDR3nt: TGTGCCAGCAGCTCTACTAGCGGGGGGAAATACGAGCAGTACTTC
v_gene: TRBV11-2; j_gene: TRBJ2-7; d_gene: TRBD2; abundance: .; CDR3aa: CASSPRTSGWYEQYF; CDR3nt: TGTGCCAGCAGCCCTCGGACTAGCGGGTGGTACGAGCAGTACTTC
v_gene: TRBV5-1; j_gene: TRBJ2-3; d_gene: TRBD1; abundance: once; CDR3aa: CASSGTGAADTQYF; CDR3nt: TGCGCCAGCAGCGGGACAGGGGCGGCAGATACGCAGTATTTT
v_gene: TRBV12-3/TRBV12-4; j_gene: TRBJ2-3; d_gene: .; abundance: .; CDR3aa: CASSPPPRADTQYF; CDR3nt: TGTGCCAGCAGTCCCCCCCCTAGGGCAGATACGCAGTATTTT
v_gene: TRBV12-3/TRBV12-4; j_gene: TRBJ2-2; d_gene: TRBD1; abundance: .; CDR3aa: CASSRDRGYTGELFF; CDR3nt: TGTGCCAGCAGCAGGGACAGGGGTTACACCGGGGAGCTGTTTTTT
v_gene: TRBV7-3; j_gene: TRBJ2-3; d_gene: .; abundance: many; CDR3aa: CASSLISEDTQYF; CDR3nt: TGTGCCAGCAGCTTAATTAGCGAAGATACGCAGTATTTT
v_gene: TRBV14; j_gene: TRBJ2-7; d_gene: .; abundance: many; CDR3aa: CASSQGQGGYEQYF; CDR3nt: TGTGCCAGCAGCCAAGGACAGGGAGGCTACGAGCAGTACTTC
v_gene: TRBV2; j_gene: TRBJ2-1; d_gene: TRBD2; abundance: once; CDR3aa: CASNDLADLYNEQFF; CDR3nt: TGTGCCAGCAATGACCTAGCGGACCTCTACAATGAGCAGTTCTTC